This TCR beta chain comes out of a study of STAT5B mutations in CD4+ large granular lymphocyte leukemia. Study background: Among healthy controls, a particular HLA allele went with more CDR3 'QG' motifs.

This table comes from immunoSEQ multiplex PCR, and its TCRdb copy is limited to in-frame clones, with some not included. Altogether more than 30,000 clones are present, 69% being singletons, with the ten largest covering 2.5% to 3%. General study findings and limits: Top patient clones used TRBV06 genes more often: 8/27 versus 2/35 in controls. The CD4+ versus CD8+ T-LGLL clonality difference may reflect limited sample size.

In regard to this clone: Its cognate antigen is unknown.

V gave up 1 base and J gave up 7 bases, with 8 bases separating them. CDR3 length equals 13 residues. Germline V gives CDR1 MNHNY, CDR2 SVGAGI (reference sequence). Sequencing used CD4+ T cells from blood buffy coats. The TCR was taken from a human donor in good health. The gene calls are TRBV6-6 and TRBJ1-3; D unresolved. CDR3 amino acids: CASSYFKGNTIYF. Here the CDR3 DNA reads TGTGCCAGCAGTTACTTTAAAGGGAACACCATATATTTT.